The following is a T cell receptor (beta chain) sequence with its context. Its specificity is unknown. A single heparinised draw of approximately 100 mL on average was taken per donor. Sorted CD4+ subsets: naive, central memory, regulatory, stem cell-like memory (CD45RO/CCR7/CD25/CD127/CD95/CD27 panel). All of the isolated RNA was reverse transcribed, so expressed TCRB transcripts were sequenced. For naive, central memory and regulatory T cell samples, reads averaged around 3.5 million. Here immunoSEQ multiplex PCR was the method, and the copy in TCRdb shows in-frame clones only, minus some. Among more than 300,000 clones, around 15% were seen once, and the ten largest hold 0.019%. This entry is derived from a study of beta chain features in type 1 diabetes. Germline V gene data show CDR1 as SGHTA and CDR2 as FQGNSA. Trimming pared 4 bases from V and 5 bases from J, leaving 8 bases between. The CDR3 is 13 residues long.

Points from the study as a whole: Equally in patients and controls, shorter templates might have been favored by PCR.

The TCR originated in a woman between 18 and 29 years old in good health. The V call is TRBV7-2, the J call TRBJ2-2; no clear D. The specimen sequenced was naive CD4+ T cells from blood. CDR3 nucleotide sequence: TGTGCCAGCAGCTACCCCGGGACCGGGGAGCTGTTTTTT. This sequence encodes CASSYPGTGELFF.